This T cell receptor beta chain was captured in a study of T cell repertoires in cytomegalovirus infection. Overall study context: Public TCR beta signatures provided an indication of both CMV infection and a matching HLA type. Study-level points and caveats: The ex vivo response showed dominance by HLA-C-restricted CMV-specific TCR beta clonotypes.

Via MiXCR, TCRdb re-called the reads, giving one row per CDR3 protein. The sample includes roughly 130,000 distinct CDR3 sequences, roughly 9% of them seen just once. This clonotype was picked up a small number of times. The antigen remains unidentified. The CDR3 is 16 amino acids. Germline CDR1 MNHEY, CDR2 SVGAGI. V dropped 3 bases and J dropped 1 base, with 15 bases sitting between them. This receptor was identified in a human donor in good health (CMV status not recorded). Some clones in this sample may be carry-over from other donors' samples. The chain couples TRBV6-5 to TRBJ1-1, with D tentatively TRBD1 (5 bases). Specimen: PBMCs. CDR3 sequence: CASSYPGGTRNTEAFF. For the CDR3, the DNA is TGTGCCAGCAGTTATCCGGGGGGAACTCGGAACACTGAAGCTTTCTTT.